The next 29 T cell receptor beta chains were all read from a single sample in a study of Graves' ophthalmopathy and Graves' hyperthyroidism (dated by TCRdb to 2017 to 2018). The sequencer was an Illumina HiSeq 2000. For repertoire sequencing, TCR beta CDR3 regions were amplified from RNA transcripts. HTBI primers and the Qiagen OneStep RT-PCR kit were used in a first-round RT-PCR, which was followed by a second-round multiplex PCR, size selection and purification. TCRdb's own reprocessing of the public reads used fastp at Q25 and MiXCR and kept productive beta chains. Rows are unified per CDR3 protein, each entry keeping the most common DNA and genes. The sample profile shows 300,000 to 500,000 distinct CDR3 sequences; roughly 15% of them were found once. Together, the top ten hold about 7% of the sample. Material: peripheral blood. These receptors were collected from a woman under 30 with stable Graves' hyperthyroidism. Donor details come from another sample of the same person, matched by shared clones.

This clonotype was observed many times. The chain uses TRBV24-1 and TRBJ2-5; unclear D gene. The V gene lost 4 bases and the J gene lost 4 bases, with 18 bases spanning the gap. The CDR3 is made up of 16 amino acids. Germline assignment: CDR1 KGHDR and CDR2 SFDVKD. CDR3: CATSDQTPKAGETQYF. The CDR3 nucleotides read TGTGCCACCAGTGACCAGACTCCCAAGGCAGGAGAGACCCAGTACTTC.

On this clonotype: A read error may explain this, as a much larger clone is one base away. The rearrangement links TRBV3-1 to TRBJ1-1; D is ambiguous. The CDR3 consists of 12 residues. The V gene's germline CDR1 is LGHDT and CDR2 YNNKEL (reference sequence). CDR3 sequence: CSSSQAGFEAFF. CDR3 nucleotides: TGTTCCAGCAGCCAAGCGGGATTTGAAGCTTTCTTT.

This clonotype was detected many times. CDR3: CASSLLARLGAEAFF. CDR3 DNA: TGTGCCAGCAGTTTGTTGGCCCGTCTCGGCGCTGAAGCTTTCTTT. V and J are TRBV12-3 or TRBV12-4 and TRBJ1-1; no firm D call. The ends were cut back, 3 bases at V and 6 bases at J, with 17 bases in the middle. CDR3 length: 15 residues.

This clonotype was seen many times. A much more abundant neighbour one base away suggests this may be a read error. V usage is TRBV24-1 and J usage is TRBJ1-2, with unresolved D. With 12 bases removed from V and 0 bases from J, the gap between germline ends came to 16 bases. CDR1 is KGHDR, CDR2 SFDVKD, per germline. The CDR3 runs 14 residues. The chain's CDR3 is CASNSDGSNYGYTF. The DNA for the CDR3 is TGTGCCTCCAACTCGGACGGATCTAACTATGGCTACACCTTC.

Comment on this clonotype: The junction and the germline gene differ at one end; a read error may be behind it. The chain couples TRBV19 to TRBJ1-1, with unresolved D. CDR1 and CDR2 (germline): LNHDA, SQIVND (reference sequence). This CDR3 contains 13 residues. CDR3 in amino acids: CAGSSNMNTEAFF. The DNA of the CDR3 is TGTGCCGGTAGTAGTAACATGAACACTGAAGCTTTCTTT. The whole variable domain, filled in from reference TRBV19 and TRBJ1-1, reads DGGITQSPKYLFRKEGQNVTLSCEQNLNHDAMYWYRQDPGQGLRLIYYSQIVNDFQKGDIAEGYSVSREKKESFPLTVTSAQKNPTAFYLCAGSSNMNTEAFFGQGTRLTVV.

This clonotype was seen repeatedly, ten times or more. The rearrangement uses TRBV12-3 or TRBV12-4 and TRBJ1-5; D may be TRBD1 (5 bases). With 7 bases removed from V and 0 bases from J, the gap between germline ends came to 10 bases. CDR3 length: 14 amino acids. CDR3 sequence: CASTSGISNQPQHF. DNA for the CDR3: TGTGCCAGCACGTCAGGGATTAGCAATCAGCCCCAGCATTTT.

Concerning this clonotype itself: The junction and the germline gene differ at one end; a read error may be behind it. The gene calls are TRBV6-2 or TRBV6-3 and TRBJ2-4; unclear D gene. The CDR3 has 13 residues. Germline V gene sequence: CDR1 MNHEY, CDR2 SVGEGT. CDR3 sequence: CASSYGVKNIKYF. The CDR3, as DNA: TGTGCCAGCAGTTATGGGGTGAAAAACATTAAGTACTTC.

This chain uses TRBV20-1 with TRBJ2-7; D is perhaps TRBD1 (5 bases). CDR3 size: 13 residues. CDR1 is DFQATT, CDR2 SNEGSKA, per germline (reference sequence). The germline V and J ends were trimmed by 2 bases and 2 bases, with 10 bases remaining between them. The CDR3, as DNA: TGCAGTGCTAGAACAGGACGAACCTACGAGCAGTACTTC. Its protein is CSARTGRTYEQYF.

This clonotype has a handful of counts. The rearrangement joins TRBV29-1 to TRBJ2-7; TRBD1 aligns across 8 bases. V dropped 1 base and J dropped 3; count of bases not matched to a gene: 11. The CDR3 totals 16 residues. The germline V gene has CDR1 SQVTM and CDR2 ANQGSEA. The chain's CDR3 is CSVEVLRTGGFYEQYF. The DNA for the CDR3 is TGCAGCGTTGAAGTCTTGAGAACAGGGGGTTTCTACGAGCAGTACTTC.

This clonotype occurred many times. The V gene is TRBV29-1, the J gene TRBJ1-1; D perhaps matches TRBD1 (5 bases). The CDR3 is 13 residues long. Trimming shortened V by 7 bases and J by 4 bases, and 16 bases separated the two germline ends. Germline CDR1 is SQVTM and CDR2 is ANQGSEA. The CDR3 DNA reads TGCAGCGCAAGGACTCGGGGGAGCACTGAAGCTTTCTTT. Translated: CSARTRGSTEAFF.

This clonotype was seen repeatedly, ten times or more. The chain carries TRBV6-5 and TRBJ2-7; 10 positions agree with TRBD1. CDR1 is MNHEY and CDR2 is SVGAGI in the germline V gene. The junction had 8 bases not matched to a gene; V was cut back by 0 bases and J by 3 bases. The CDR3 contains 17 residues. Here the CDR3 reads CASSYSVPGQGLYEQYF. In DNA form, the CDR3 reads TGTGCCAGCAGTTACTCGGTGCCGGGACAGGGGCTCTACGAGCAGTACTTC.

This clonotype has a count of ten or more. The chain has TRBV2 and TRBJ1-1, with D possibly matching TRBD1 (6 bases). Germline CDR1 reads SNHLY; CDR2 reads FYNNEI. The CDR3 sequence is 12 residues long. Between the trimmed V and J ends, which lost 6 bases and 3 bases, there was a span of 8 bases. In DNA, the CDR3 is TGTGCCAGCAGAAGGGGGGACACTGAAGCTTTCTTT. Protein product: CASRRGDTEAFF. Complete variable domain (other parts from reference TRBV2 and TRBJ1-1): EPEVTQTPSHQVTQMGQEVILRCVPISNHLYFYWYRQILGQKVEFLVSFYNNEISEKSEIFDDQFSVERPDGSNFTLKIRSTKLEDSAMYFCASRRGDTEAFFGQGTRLTVV.

The V gene is TRBV9, the J gene TRBJ2-7; D is perhaps TRBD2 (7 bases). The germline CDR1 and CDR2 sequences are SGDLS and YYNGEE. CDR3 length: 15 residues. V lost 4 bases and J lost 3, with 17 bases in between. The CDR3 sequence is CASSPWGGGNYEQYF. CDR3 DNA: TGTGCCAGCAGCCCGTGGGGGGGCGGCAACTACGAGCAGTACTTC.

V gene TRBV4-1 combines with J gene TRBJ1-6, with no clear D. The germline CDR1 and CDR2 sequences are MGHRA and YSYEKL. The CDR3 sequence is 16 residues long. V gave up 0 bases and J gave up 0 bases, with 6 bases separating them. The CDR3 bases are TGCGCCAGCAGCCAAGATCCTAGCTCCTATAATTCACCCCTCCACTTT. This sequence encodes CASSQDPSSYNSPLHF.

This clonotype has more than one count but fewer than ten. J is TRBJ1-5 and V is TRBV6-5; a weak D match, TRBD1 (5 bases). The germline CDR1 and CDR2 sequences are MNHEY and SVGAGI. V was clipped by 6 bases and J by 7 bases, with 13 bases between them. CDR3 length: 13 amino acids. The CDR3 DNA reads TGTGCCAGCAGCAATGTGGGGGAGCAGCCCCAGCATTTT. It translates to CASSNVGEQPQHF.

In its sample, this clonotype was seen many times. V and J are TRBV6-1 and TRBJ2-6, with a weak D call TRBD2 (6 bases). CDR1 and CDR2 (germline): MNHNS, SASEGT. The V and J ends lost 0 bases and 3 bases respectively, with 6 bases between them. There are 15 residues in the CDR3. CDR3 in amino acids: CASSEAGGGANVLTF. The CDR3 DNA reads as TGTGCCAGCAGTGAAGCGGGGGGTGGGGCCAACGTCCTGACTTTC.

This clonotype showed up many times. The chain uses TRBV6-5 and TRBJ1-1, with no clear D. This CDR3 has 15 amino acids. Germline loops: CDR1 MNHEY, CDR2 SVGAGI. The V and J ends lost 0 bases and 0 bases respectively, with 8 bases between them. The CDR3 here is CASSYSPALNTEAFF. The CDR3 nucleotides are TGTGCCAGCAGTTACTCGCCTGCGTTGAACACTGAAGCTTTCTTT.

This clonotype showed up many times. This chain joins TRBV20-1 and TRBJ2-7; either TRBD1 or TRBD2 may supply D (5 bases each). Germline CDR1 reads DFQATT; CDR2 reads SNEGSKA (reference sequence). Between the trimmed V and J ends, which lost 2 bases and 4 bases, there was a span of 15 bases. The CDR3 sequence is 14 residues long. Here the CDR3 DNA reads TGCAGTGCTAGATGGGACCGCAAAGGGTACGAGCAGTACTTC. It is translated as CSARWDRKGYEQYF.

In the case of this clonotype: Its ends do not fully match the called genes, so a read error is possible. This rearrangement joins TRBV5-1 to TRBJ1-2; weak D call: TRBD1 (5 bases). The CDR3 has 15 amino acids. In germline, CDR1 is SGHRS, CDR2 YFSETQ. In DNA form, the CDR3 reads TGCGCGAGCAGCCCCGGACAAGAGCAGGCGGGGGGCTACACCTTC. Its translation is CASSPGQEQAGGYTF.

By its share, this clonotype is medium-sized. The chain is built from TRBV12-3 or TRBV12-4 and TRBJ2-7; the D is unclear. The CDR3 totals 11 residues. The V end lost 1 base, the J end lost 4 bases, and 2 bases lay between the germline ends. This CDR3 is CASSLGYEQYF. CDR3 nucleotide sequence: TGTGCCAGCAGTTTAGGGTACGAGCAGTACTTC.

Regarding this clonotype: This may come from a read error, since a much larger clone is one base off. The chain carries TRBV6-1 and TRBJ1-1; D perhaps matches TRBD1 (6 bases). The CDR3 totals 13 residues. The V gene lost 6 bases and the J gene lost 4 bases, with 12 bases spanning the gap. Germline assignment: CDR1 MNHNS and CDR2 SASEGT. The CDR3 region is CASREQGGTEAFF. For the CDR3, the DNA is TGTGCCAGCAGAGAACAAGGGGGCACTGAAGCTTTCTTT.

This clonotype has at least ten counts. The chain uses TRBV4-2 and TRBJ1-6, with 8 positions matching TRBD1. Germline V lookup: CDR1 LGHNA, CDR2 YNFKEQ. V dropped 1 base and J dropped 6; count of bases not matched to a gene: 2. This CDR3 is built from 15 residues. The CDR3 sequence is CASSQGTGINSPLHF. CDR3 coding DNA: TGTGCCAGCAGCCAAGGGACAGGGATTAATTCACCCCTCCACTTT.

This clonotype was recorded at least ten times. The rearrangement links TRBV7-2 to TRBJ2-2; D may match TRBD1 or TRBD2 (5 bases each). The CDR3 contains 15 residues. Germline V gene sequence: CDR1 SGHTA, CDR2 FQGNSA. Trimming removed 7 bases at V and 7 bases at J, with 19 bases between. The CDR3 reads CASTYGTWGNGELFF. Here the CDR3 DNA reads TGTGCCAGCACCTACGGGACCTGGGGAAACGGGGAGCTGTTTTTT.

This clonotype appeared many times. The chain carries TRBV12-3 or TRBV12-4 and TRBJ2-5; the D is unclear. Deletions cut 6 bases from V and 5 bases from J, with 10 bases between. This CDR3 has 12 residues. CDR3 sequence (DNA): TGTGCCAGCAGCGCAATTAGGGAGACCCAGTACTTC. It translates to CASSAIRETQYF.

This clonotype was counted only a few times. The J gene is TRBJ2-2, the V gene TRBV5-1; D is uncertain. This CDR3 is built from 14 residues. Per the germline V gene, CDR1 is SGHRS and CDR2 is YFSETQ. Trimming cost V 0 bases and J 1 base, with 4 bases left between them. CDR3 in amino acids: CASSLDENTGELFF. CDR3 DNA: TGCGCCAGCAGCTTGGACGAGAACACCGGGGAGCTGTTTTTT.

This clonotype was seen repeatedly, ten times or more. The V and J genes are TRBV2 and TRBJ1-2, with unresolved D. The V gene's germline CDR1 is SNHLY and CDR2 FYNNEI. CDR3 length equals 13 residues. V lost 8 bases to trimming and J lost 2 bases, with 12 bases between them. In nucleotides, the CDR3 is TGTGCCAGCCCGCGACTGGTGAACTATGGCTACACCTTC. Protein product: CASPRLVNYGYTF.

The CDR3 reads CASSPGLAGKTGELFF. Here the CDR3 DNA reads TGTGCCAGCAGCCCAGGACTAGCGGGAAAGACCGGGGAGCTGTTTTTT. This chain joins TRBV7-3 and TRBJ2-2; TRBD2 aligns across 12 bases. With V trimmed by 5 bases and J by 5 bases, 6 bases remained unmatched. The CDR3 consists of 16 residues. Germline CDR1 and CDR2: SGHTA and FQGTGA. Supplemented by reference TRBV7-3 and TRBJ2-2, the full variable domain reads GAGVSQTPSNKVTEKGKYVELRCDPISGHTALYWYRQSLGQGPEFLIYFQGTGAADDSGLPNDRFFAVRPEGSVSTLKIQRTERGDSAVYLCASSPGLAGKTGELFFGEGSRLTVL.

This clonotype was seen ten or more times. The chain carries TRBV15 and TRBJ1-2; TRBD1 might be the D (6 bases). The CDR3 is 14 amino acids. Between the trimmed V and J ends, which lost 6 bases and 1 base, there was a span of 12 bases. Germline V gene sequence: CDR1 LNHNV, CDR2 YYDKDF (reference sequence). The CDR3 DNA reads as TGTGCCACCAGTGGCCACAGGGATAACTATGGCTACACCTTC. This translates into CATSGHRDNYGYTF.

This clonotype was observed many times. The chain combines TRBV2 with TRBJ2-4; 9 bases are a match to TRBD2. This CDR3 has 16 residues. From germline, CDR1 is SNHLY and CDR2 FYNNEI. V lost 1 base and J lost 3; bases outside the gene matches: 4. CDR3 loop: CASSEGIAGVKNIQYF. The CDR3 DNA reads as TGTGCCAGCAGTGAAGGGATAGCGGGGGTCAAAAACATTCAGTACTTC.